This passage covers 14 T cell receptor beta chains from one sample sequenced in a study of blood T cells in healthy people across ages. For the second PCR, which ran for about 7 to 11 cycles, a sample-barcoded 5' primer and a J-beta primer mix were used. From the 5' RACE reads, TCRdb called clonotypes with MiXCR, one entry per CDR3 protein. The data contain about 730,000 distinct CDR3 sequences, approximately 39% of them seen just once; the ten biggest clones take up around a fifth. The specimen sequenced was blood. Every receptor here comes from a woman aged 55-70 years in good health.

This clonotype was observed many times. The chain is built from TRBV7-9 and TRBJ2-7, with D possibly called TRBD1 or TRBD2 (5 bases each). Germline V gene lookup returns CDR1 SEHNR and CDR2 FQNEAQ (reference sequence). The CDR3 runs 14 residues. V gave up 5 bases and J gave up 2 bases, with 13 bases separating them. Written as DNA, the CDR3 is TGTGCCAGCAGCGCGTTGGGACGGGCCTACGAGCAGTACTTC. Translating it yields CASSALGRAYEQYF.

Note on this clonotype: Compared with germline, one end of the junction differs, possibly owing to a read error. The chain combines TRBV7-9 with TRBJ2-6; TRBD1 or TRBD2 may be the D gene (5 bases each). Germline loops: CDR1 SEHNR, CDR2 FQNEAQ (reference sequence). This CDR3 contains 15 residues. The CDR3 sequence: CASSLGTAGANVLTF. The CDR3 coding sequence is TGTGCCAGCAGTTTAGGGACGGCTGGGGCCAACGTCCTGACTTTC.

The chain joins TRBV20-1 to TRBJ2-1, with TRBD2 matching 16 bases. Trimming removed 4 bases from V and 1 base from J; junction bases left unmatched: 4. The CDR3 extends over 17 amino acids. Germline CDR1 reads DFQATT; CDR2 reads SNEGSKA (reference sequence). CDR3 nucleotide sequence: TGCAGTGCTAAGGGACTAGCGGGGGGGGTGTCCTACAATGAGCAGTTCTTC. Protein sequence: CSAKGLAGGVSYNEQFF.

This clonotype appeared many times. The J gene is TRBJ2-7, the V gene TRBV9, with D maybe TRBD1 (6 bases). With 4 bases removed from V and 4 bases from J, the gap between germline ends came to 15 bases. CDR1 SGDLS and CDR2 YYNGEE come from the germline V gene. The CDR3 has 14 residues. The CDR3 DNA is TGTGCCAGCAGCCCCCCGGGACACCATTACGAGCAGTACTTC. Translation: CASSPPGHHYEQYF.

This clonotype was counted between two and nine times. The chain uses TRBV3-1 and TRBJ2-1, with 7 bases matching TRBD1. With V trimmed by 3 bases and J by 10 bases, 6 bases remained unmatched. Germline loops: CDR1 LGHDT, CDR2 YNNKEL (reference sequence). The CDR3 covers 13 residues. CDR3 sequence (DNA): TGTGCCAGCAGCCACGACAGGGAAGACGAGCAGTTCTTC. It translates to CASSHDREDEQFF.

Regarding this clonotype: A much larger clone lies a single base off, so this may be a read error. The chain's CDR3 is CSVEPRSSFGEQYF. The CDR3 bases are TGCAGCGTTGAACCTAGGTCCTCATTTGGTGAGCAGTACTTC. This rearrangement joins TRBV29-1 to TRBJ2-7; D unresolved. This CDR3 contains 14 residues. The V gene lost 2 bases and the J gene lost 7 bases, with 18 bases spanning the gap. From germline, CDR1 is SQVTM and CDR2 ANQGSEA.

The chain links TRBV15 to TRBJ2-2; TRBD2 matches at 7 bases. This CDR3 contains 14 residues. Losses at the gene ends were 6 bases for V and 0 bases for J; bases not matched to a gene: 1. Germline-derived CDR1 and CDR2 are LNHNV and YYDKDF (reference sequence). This CDR3 is CATRRESNTGELFF. The CDR3 DNA sequence: TGTGCCACCAGGCGGGAGTCGAACACCGGGGAGCTGTTTTTT. Complete variable domain (other parts from reference TRBV15 and TRBJ2-2): DAMVIQNPRYQVTQFGKPVTLSCSQTLNHNVMYWYQQKSSQAPKLLFHYYDKDFNNEADTPDNFQSRRPNTSFCFLDIRSPGLGDTAMYLCATRRESNTGELFFGEGSRLTVL.

This clonotype was counted a single time. An end of the junction differs from the germline gene, which may be a read error. The chain combines TRBV25-1 with TRBJ2-3; the match to TRBD2 covers 9 bases. The CDR3 extends over 16 amino acids. Looked up from germline, CDR1 is MGHDK and CDR2 is SYGVNS. CDR3 sequence (DNA): TGTGCCAGCAGTGAAGGAGTAGCGGGGGCGATAGATCCGCAGTATTTT. Residues: CASSEGVAGAIDPQYF.

The gene calls are TRBV28 and TRBJ2-1; TRBD1 matches at 9 bases. Germline assignment: CDR1 MDHEN and CDR2 SYDVKM. Trimming took 4 bases from V and 5 from J; bases not matched to a gene: 15. CDR3 length: 18 amino acids. The CDR3 DNA is TGTGCCAGCAGTTCCCCAGCCTCCGGGACAGGGTTAGACAATGAGCAGTTCTTC. Translating it yields CASSSPASGTGLDNEQFF.

This clonotype was seen more than once but under ten times. The gene calls are TRBV3-1 and TRBJ2-7; D gene ambiguous. Germline V gene sequence: CDR1 LGHDT, CDR2 YNNKEL (reference sequence). Trimming pared 0 bases from V and 5 bases from J, leaving 8 bases between. The CDR3 consists of 13 residues. The CDR3 nucleotides are TGTGCCAGCAGCCAAGAAAAGTGGAACGAGCAGTACTTC. This gives the protein CASSQEKWNEQYF.

The rearrangement joins TRBV19 to TRBJ1-4; maybe TRBD1 (6 bases). V lost 7 bases, J lost 3 bases, and 27 bases lay in between. Germline values: CDR1 LNHDA, CDR2 SQIVND (reference sequence). The CDR3 runs 19 residues. The CDR3 protein is CASTPRTASISVANEKLFF. CDR3 bases: TGTGCCAGTACTCCCCGGACAGCCTCGATTTCTGTGGCTAATGAAAAACTGTTTTTT.

This chain links TRBV7-9 with TRBJ1-2, with D possibly matching TRBD1 (5 bases). Germline lookup yields CDR1 SEHNR and CDR2 FQNEAQ (reference sequence). This CDR3 has 14 amino acids. V dropped 1 base and J dropped 5 bases, with 11 bases sitting between them. The CDR3 region is CASSLEDMGYGYTF. CDR3 in DNA: TGTGCCAGCAGCTTAGAGGACATGGGGTATGGCTACACCTTC.

This clonotype occurred a few times. The rearrangement joins TRBV6-6 to TRBJ2-5; possibly TRBD2 for D (7 bases). V gave up 2 bases and J gave up 11 bases, with 27 bases separating them. The CDR3 is made up of 17 amino acids. In germline, CDR1 is MNHNY, CDR2 SVGAGI (reference sequence). The CDR3 spells CASSYDLGGAGNNEQYF. CDR3 in DNA: TGTGCCAGCAGTTACGATTTGGGGGGGGCGGGCAACAATGAGCAGTACTTC.

V and J are TRBV5-1 and TRBJ1-1; possible D gene TRBD1, 6 bases. V lost 3 bases and J lost 6, with 24 bases in between. The CDR3 runs to 17 residues. Germline CDR1 is SGHRS and CDR2 is YFSETQ. The CDR3 is CASSSLEAGQGGSEAFF. The DNA for the CDR3 is TGCGCCAGCAGCTCCTTGGAGGCGGGTCAAGGGGGATCTGAAGCTTTCTTT.